Listed here is a single T cell receptor beta chain. What this receptor recognizes is not known. Per-nucleotide qualities are absent, and no much larger clonotype sits a single base away. This specimen belongs to a study of cytomegalovirus exposure and HLA in healthy donors (dated by TCRdb to about 2017). Regarding the study in general: According to a later analysis, one platform produced both the 110 or so validation repertoires and the 670 or so repertoires of the first cohort. The study was designed to test whether signatures of past pathogen exposure could be identified by cataloging public T cell receptors. Along with the approximately 700-subject first cohort, a separate validation cohort of over a hundred different subjects was used. To predict cytomegalovirus infection status, the study brought together high-throughput TCR immunosequencing, statistical association of individual TCRs with disease status, and machine learning.

The donors belonged to the validation cohort of about 110 subjects, which was separate from the roughly 670-subject first cohort. Overall results and qualifications from the work: Cytomegalovirus status was reported to be diagnosed by the classifier with high specificity and sensitivity in both the original and validation cohorts. The authors suggested that the approach could potentially be extended to other disease states and immunological phenotypes. Most TCR sequences were seen in very few donors, while some public TCRs were found in many individuals. A later analysis found that TCRs clustered in the first cohort also tended to co-occur in the 120 validation repertoires, with 94% of cluster scores above 0. The study gave a list of some 150 TCR beta chains associated with cytomegalovirus. In vitro tests confirmed that a few of the cytomegalovirus-associated TCR beta chains recognize cytomegalovirus antigens. All 120 or so repertoires were used to score co-occurrence in the validation cohort in a later analysis, because that analysis had no HLA typing for the cohort.

The library came from the immunoSEQ multiplex PCR assay. The study's own analysis went as follows. To diagnose cytomegalovirus status from the catalog of TCR beta chain sequences, a statistical classification framework was built. Sourced from immuneACCESS, this table was stored by TCRdb with only in-frame sequences that have V and J called. A share of the clones is absent; for the studies checked, an unresolved V gene accounts for under half, and the remainder has no known explanation. V and J calls and clone size are those listed in that table; D and trimming were worked out from the DNA. The sample table shows over 110,000 clones, and approximately 84% are seen once. Almost 1.5% of the sample is held by the ten biggest clonotypes. The receptor was isolated from a woman in her 30s in good health and CMV-seronegative. Sequencing used PBMCs.

In nucleotide form, the sequence is TGTGCCAGCAGCTTAGTGGCAACATATGGCTACACCTTC. Protein translation: CASSLVATYGYTF. The chain couples TRBV7-9 to TRBJ1-2; the D gene is unclear. CDR1 and CDR2 (SEHNR, FQNEAQ) derive from the germline V gene (reference sequence). Including cysteine and phenylalanine, the CDR3 has 13 amino acids. The DNA shown is the 39-base CDR3, in frame from base 1. V gives up 1 base and J gives up 5 bases, and the segment between their germline ends measures 8 bases.